This paragraph covers one TCR beta chain sequence. This record comes from a study of T cell responses to AZD1222 COVID-19 vaccine. This table comes from immunoSEQ multiplex PCR, and its TCRdb copy is limited to in-frame clones, with some not included. The sample lists 70,000 to 75,000 clones; 80% were seen once. The CDR3 is 14 residues long. Trimming removed 5 bases at V and 6 bases at J, with 14 bases between. Germline loops: CDR1 LNHDA, CDR2 SQIVND (reference sequence). The sequences come from peripheral blood, collected 28 days after the second AZD1222 dose. The rearrangement uses TRBV19 and TRBJ1-5, with a tentative D call TRBD1 (5 bases). This clonotype originated in an adult who received the AZD1222 COVID-19 vaccine. CDR3: CASSPGHGSQPQHF. In nucleotides, the CDR3 is TGTGCCAGTAGTCCTGGACATGGCAGTCAGCCCCAGCATTTT.